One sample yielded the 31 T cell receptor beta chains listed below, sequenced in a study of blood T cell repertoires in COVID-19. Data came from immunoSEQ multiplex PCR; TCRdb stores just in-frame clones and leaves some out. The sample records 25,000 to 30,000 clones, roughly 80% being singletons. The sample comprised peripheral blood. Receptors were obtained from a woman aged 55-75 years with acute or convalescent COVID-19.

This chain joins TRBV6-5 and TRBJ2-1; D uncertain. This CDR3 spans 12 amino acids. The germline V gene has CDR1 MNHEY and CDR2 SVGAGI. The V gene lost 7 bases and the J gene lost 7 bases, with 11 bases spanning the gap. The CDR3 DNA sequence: TGTGCCAGCAAGCTAAGTTTGAATGAGCAGTTCTTC. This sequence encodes CASKLSLNEQFF.

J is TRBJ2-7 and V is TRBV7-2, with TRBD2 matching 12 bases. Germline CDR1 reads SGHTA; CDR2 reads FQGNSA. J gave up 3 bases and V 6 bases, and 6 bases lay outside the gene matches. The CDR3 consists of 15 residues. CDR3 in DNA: TGTGCCAGCAGTATGACTAGCGGGGGATTCTACGAGCAGTACTTC. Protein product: CASSMTSGGFYEQYF.

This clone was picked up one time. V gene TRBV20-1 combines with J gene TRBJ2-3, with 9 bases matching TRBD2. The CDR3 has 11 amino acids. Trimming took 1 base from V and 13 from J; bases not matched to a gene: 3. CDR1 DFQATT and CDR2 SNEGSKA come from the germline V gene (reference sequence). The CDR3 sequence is CSARVLAGEYF. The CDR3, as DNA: TGCAGTGCTAGAGTATTAGCGGGGGAGTATTTT.

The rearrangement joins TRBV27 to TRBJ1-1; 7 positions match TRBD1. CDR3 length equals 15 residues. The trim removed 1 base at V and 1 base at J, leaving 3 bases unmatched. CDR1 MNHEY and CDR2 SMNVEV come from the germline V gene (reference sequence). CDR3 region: CASSLFSGGNTEAFF. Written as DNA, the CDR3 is TGTGCCAGCAGTTTATTTTCAGGGGGGAACACTGAAGCTTTCTTT.

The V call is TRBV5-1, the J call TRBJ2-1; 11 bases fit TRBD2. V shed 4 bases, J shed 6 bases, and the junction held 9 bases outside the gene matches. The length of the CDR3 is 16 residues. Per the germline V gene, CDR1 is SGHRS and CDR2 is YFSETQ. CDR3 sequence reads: CASSGIAGGLGNEQFF. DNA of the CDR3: TGCGCCAGCAGCGGTATAGCGGGGGGGCTTGGCAATGAGCAGTTCTTC.

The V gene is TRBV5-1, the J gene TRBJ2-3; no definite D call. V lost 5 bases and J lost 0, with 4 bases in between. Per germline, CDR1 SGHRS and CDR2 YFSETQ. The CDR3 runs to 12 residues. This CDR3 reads CASRASTDTQYF. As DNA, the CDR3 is TGCGCCAGCAGGGCTAGCACAGATACGCAGTATTTT. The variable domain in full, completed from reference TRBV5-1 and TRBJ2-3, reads KAGVTQTPRYLIKTRGQQVTLSCSPISGHRSVSWYQQTPGQGLQFLFEYFSETQRNKGNFPGRFSGRQFSNSRSEMNVSTLELGDSALYLCASRASTDTQYFGPGTRLTVL.

The CDR3 DNA is TGTGCCAGCAGTTTCTCCCCCCTTTTCCAGCCCCAGCATTTT. This encodes CASSFSPLFQPQHF. The J gene is TRBJ1-5, the V gene TRBV6-2 or TRBV6-3; D is unresolved. V lost 4 bases and J 7 bases, leaving 14 bases between the germline ends. CDR1 is MNHEY and CDR2 is SVGEGT in the germline V gene. The CDR3 runs to 14 residues.

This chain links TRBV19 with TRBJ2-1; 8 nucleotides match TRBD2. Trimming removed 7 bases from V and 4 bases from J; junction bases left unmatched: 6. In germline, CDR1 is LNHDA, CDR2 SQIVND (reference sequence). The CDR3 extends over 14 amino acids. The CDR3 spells CASTGTRIYNEQFF. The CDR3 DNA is TGTGCCAGTACCGGGACTAGGATTTACAATGAGCAGTTCTTC. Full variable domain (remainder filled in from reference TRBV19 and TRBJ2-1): DGGITQSPKYLFRKEGQNVTLSCEQNLNHDAMYWYRQDPGQGLRLIYYSQIVNDFQKGDIAEGYSVSREKKESFPLTVTSAQKNPTAFYLCASTGTRIYNEQFFGPGTRLTVL.

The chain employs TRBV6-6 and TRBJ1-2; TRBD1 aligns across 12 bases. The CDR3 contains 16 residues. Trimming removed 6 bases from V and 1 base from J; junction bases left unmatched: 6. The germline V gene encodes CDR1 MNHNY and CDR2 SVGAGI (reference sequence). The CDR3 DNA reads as TGTGCCAGCAGAGGGGACAGGGGGCAACATAACTATGGCTACACCTTC. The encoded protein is CASRGDRGQHNYGYTF.

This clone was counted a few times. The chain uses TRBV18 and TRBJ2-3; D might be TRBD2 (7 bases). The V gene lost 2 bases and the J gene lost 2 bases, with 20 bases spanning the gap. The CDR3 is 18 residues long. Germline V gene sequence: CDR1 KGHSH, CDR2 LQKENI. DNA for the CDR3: TGTGCCAGCTCACCATCTCCTCCGAATGGGGGGGCCACAGATACGCAGTATTTT. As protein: CASSPSPPNGGATDTQYF.

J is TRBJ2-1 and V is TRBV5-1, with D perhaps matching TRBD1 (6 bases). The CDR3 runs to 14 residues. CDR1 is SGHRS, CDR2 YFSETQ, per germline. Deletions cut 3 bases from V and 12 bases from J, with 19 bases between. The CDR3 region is CASSWRNRDGWQFF. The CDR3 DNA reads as TGCGCCAGCAGCTGGAGAAACAGGGACGGATGGCAGTTCTTC.

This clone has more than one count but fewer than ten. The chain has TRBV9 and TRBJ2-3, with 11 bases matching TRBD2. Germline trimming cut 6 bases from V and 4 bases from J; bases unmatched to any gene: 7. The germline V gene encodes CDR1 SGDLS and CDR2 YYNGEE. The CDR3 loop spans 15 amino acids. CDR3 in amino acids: CASNLGLAAPDTQYF. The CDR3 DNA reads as TGTGCCAGCAACCTGGGACTAGCGGCCCCAGATACGCAGTATTTT.

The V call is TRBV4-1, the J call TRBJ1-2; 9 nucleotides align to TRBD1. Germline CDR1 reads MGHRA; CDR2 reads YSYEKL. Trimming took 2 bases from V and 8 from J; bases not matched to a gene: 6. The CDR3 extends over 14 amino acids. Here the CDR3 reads CASSQLGQGGGYTF. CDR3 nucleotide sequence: TGCGCCAGCAGCCAACTGGGACAGGGAGGCGGCTACACCTTC.

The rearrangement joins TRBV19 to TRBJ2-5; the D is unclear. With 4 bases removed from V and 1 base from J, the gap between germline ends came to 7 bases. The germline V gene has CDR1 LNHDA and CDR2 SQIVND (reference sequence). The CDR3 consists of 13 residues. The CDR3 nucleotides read TGTGCCAGTAGTACAGGCGCCCAAGAGACCCAGTACTTC. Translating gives CASSTGAQETQYF.

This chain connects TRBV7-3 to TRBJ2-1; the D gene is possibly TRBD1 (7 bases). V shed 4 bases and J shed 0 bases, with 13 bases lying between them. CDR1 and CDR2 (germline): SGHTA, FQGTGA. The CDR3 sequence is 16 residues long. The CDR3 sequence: CASSSQGGSSYNEQFF. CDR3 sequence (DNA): TGTGCCAGCAGCTCTCAGGGGGGAAGCTCCTACAATGAGCAGTTCTTC.

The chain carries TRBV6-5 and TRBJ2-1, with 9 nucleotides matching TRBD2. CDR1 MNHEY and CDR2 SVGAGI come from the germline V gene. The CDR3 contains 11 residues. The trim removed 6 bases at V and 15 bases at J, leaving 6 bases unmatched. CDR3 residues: CASSRGGVPFF. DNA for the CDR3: TGTGCCAGCAGCCGCGGGGGGGTACCGTTCTTC.

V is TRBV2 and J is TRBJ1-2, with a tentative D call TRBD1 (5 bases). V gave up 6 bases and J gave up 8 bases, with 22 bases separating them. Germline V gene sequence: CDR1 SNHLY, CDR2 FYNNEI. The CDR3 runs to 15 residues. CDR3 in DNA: TGTGCCAGCAGCAAGACTGAGACAGATACTATGGGCTACACCTTC. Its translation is CASSKTETDTMGYTF.

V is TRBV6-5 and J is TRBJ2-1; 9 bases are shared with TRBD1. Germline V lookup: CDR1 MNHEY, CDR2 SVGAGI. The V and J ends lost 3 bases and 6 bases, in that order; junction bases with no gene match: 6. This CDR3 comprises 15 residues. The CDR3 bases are TGTGCCAGCAGTTATTCCGGGACAGGGCGCAATGAGCAGTTCTTC. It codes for CASSYSGTGRNEQFF.

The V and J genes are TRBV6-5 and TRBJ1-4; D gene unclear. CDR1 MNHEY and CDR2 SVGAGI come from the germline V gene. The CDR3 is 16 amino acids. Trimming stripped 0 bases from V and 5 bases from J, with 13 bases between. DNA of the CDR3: TGTGCCAGCAGTTACTCGAGAGGGAGGCAGAATGAAAAACTGTTTTTT. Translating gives CASSYSRGRQNEKLFF.

For the CDR3, the DNA is TGCGCCAGCAGCCAAAGTGGGCGGGGCGGTGAGCAGTTCTTC. Translating it yields CASSQSGRGGEQFF. This sequence joins TRBV4-1 and TRBJ2-1; TRBD2 might be the D (6 bases). This CDR3 contains 14 residues. Germline-derived CDR1 and CDR2 are MGHRA and YSYEKL. Trimming pared 2 bases from V and 9 bases from J, leaving 14 bases between.

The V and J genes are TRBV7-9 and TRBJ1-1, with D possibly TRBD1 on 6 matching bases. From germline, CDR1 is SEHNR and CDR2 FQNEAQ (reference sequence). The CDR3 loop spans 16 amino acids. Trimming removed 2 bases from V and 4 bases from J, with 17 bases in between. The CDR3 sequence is CASSLLIWGRATEAFF. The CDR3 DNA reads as TGTGCCAGCAGCTTATTAATTTGGGGGCGGGCCACTGAAGCTTTCTTT.

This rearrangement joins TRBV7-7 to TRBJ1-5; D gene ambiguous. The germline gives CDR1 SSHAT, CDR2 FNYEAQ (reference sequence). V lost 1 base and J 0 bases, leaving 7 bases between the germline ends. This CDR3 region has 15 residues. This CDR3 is CASSLDGYSNQPQHF. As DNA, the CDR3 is TGTGCCAGCAGCTTAGACGGTTATAGCAATCAGCCCCAGCATTTT. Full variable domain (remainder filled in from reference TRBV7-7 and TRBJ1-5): GAGVSQSPRYKVTKRGQDVTLRCDPISSHATLYWYQQALGQGPEFLTYFNYEAQPDKSGLPSDRFSAERPEGSISTLTIQRTEQRDSAMYRCASSLDGYSNQPQHFGDGTRLSIL.

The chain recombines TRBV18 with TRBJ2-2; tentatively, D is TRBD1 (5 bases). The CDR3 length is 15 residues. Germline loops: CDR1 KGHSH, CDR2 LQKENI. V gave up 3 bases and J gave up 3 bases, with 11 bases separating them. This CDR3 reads CASSPSRADTGELFF. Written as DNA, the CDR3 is TGTGCCAGCTCACCGTCCAGGGCCGACACCGGGGAGCTGTTTTTT.

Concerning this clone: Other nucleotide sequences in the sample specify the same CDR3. CDR3 sequence reads: CASSPGQGSNQPQHF. Here the CDR3 DNA reads TGCGCCAGCAGTCCCGGACAGGGAAGCAATCAGCCCCAGCATTTT. The V gene is TRBV5-1, the J gene TRBJ1-5, with 8 bases identical to TRBD1. This CDR3 spans 15 amino acids. Per germline, CDR1 SGHRS and CDR2 YFSETQ. Trimming took 5 bases from V and 1 from J; bases not matched to a gene: 5.

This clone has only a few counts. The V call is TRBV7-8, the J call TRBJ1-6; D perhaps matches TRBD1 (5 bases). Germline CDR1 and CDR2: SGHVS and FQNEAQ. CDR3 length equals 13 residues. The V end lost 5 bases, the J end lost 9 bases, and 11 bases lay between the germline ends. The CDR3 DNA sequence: TGTGCCAGCAGCGTACAAAGGGGTTCACCCCTCCACTTT. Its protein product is CASSVQRGSPLHF.

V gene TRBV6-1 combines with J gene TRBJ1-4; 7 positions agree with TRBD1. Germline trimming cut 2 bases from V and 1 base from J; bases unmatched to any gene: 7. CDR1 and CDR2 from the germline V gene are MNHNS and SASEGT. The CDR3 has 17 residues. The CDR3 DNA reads TGTGCCAGCAGTGAAAGGTTAGGGGGCCTAACTAATGAAAAACTGTTTTTT. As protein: CASSERLGGLTNEKLFF.

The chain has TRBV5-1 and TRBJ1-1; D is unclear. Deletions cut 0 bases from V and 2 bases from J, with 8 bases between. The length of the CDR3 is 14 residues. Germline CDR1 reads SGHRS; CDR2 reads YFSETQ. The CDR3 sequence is CASSLAVFNTEAFF. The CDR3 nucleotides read TGCGCCAGCAGCTTGGCGGTGTTTAACACTGAAGCTTTCTTT.

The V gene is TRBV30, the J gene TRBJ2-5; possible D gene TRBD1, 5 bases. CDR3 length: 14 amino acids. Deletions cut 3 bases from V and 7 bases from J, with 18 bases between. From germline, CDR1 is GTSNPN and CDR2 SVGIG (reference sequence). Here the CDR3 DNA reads TGTGCCTGGAGCCCCAAGGGCAGGGTTGGGACCCAGTACTTC. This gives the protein CAWSPKGRVGTQYF.

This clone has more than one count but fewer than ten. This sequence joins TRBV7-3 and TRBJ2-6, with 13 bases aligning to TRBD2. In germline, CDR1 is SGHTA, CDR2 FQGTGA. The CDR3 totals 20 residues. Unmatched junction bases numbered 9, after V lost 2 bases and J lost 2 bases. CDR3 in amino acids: CASSLPPGTSGETGANVLTF. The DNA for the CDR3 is TGTGCCAGCAGCTTACCGCCCGGGACTAGCGGGGAAACTGGGGCCAACGTCCTGACTTTC.

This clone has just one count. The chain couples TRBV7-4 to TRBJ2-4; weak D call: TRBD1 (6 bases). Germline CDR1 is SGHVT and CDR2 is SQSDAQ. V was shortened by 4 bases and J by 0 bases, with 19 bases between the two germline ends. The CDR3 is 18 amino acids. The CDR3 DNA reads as TGTGCCAGCAGCTGTCGGGACAAATTATCTTTAGCCAAAAACATTCAGTACTTC. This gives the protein CASSCRDKLSLAKNIQYF.

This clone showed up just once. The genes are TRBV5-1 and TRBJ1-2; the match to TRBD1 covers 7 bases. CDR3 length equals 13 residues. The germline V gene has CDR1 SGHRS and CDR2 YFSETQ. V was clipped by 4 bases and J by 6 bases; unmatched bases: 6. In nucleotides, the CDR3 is TGCGCCAGCAGCCGATTTACAGGGGATGGCTACACCTTC. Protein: CASSRFTGDGYTF.